Here is one T cell receptor beta chain with its context. Its cognate antigen is unknown. The data derive from a study of post-analysis software for immune sequencing data. Broader study findings: Controls showed lower frequencies than patients for five TRBV segments, and TRBV5-6, TRBV5-1 and TRBV20-1 were among these.

TCR beta cDNA libraries included unique molecular identifiers. The source material, about 0.85 to 11 million T cells, gave rise to roughly 500,000 cDNA molecules. TCRdb redid the calling of the PCR reads with MiXCR, one entry per CDR3 protein. Altogether hundreds of thousands of distinct CDR3 sequences are present, around 37% being singletons, with the ten largest covering over 10%. Germline V gene sequence: CDR1 MNHEY, CDR2 SVGAGI. The CDR3 has 14 amino acids. The sample comprised blood. The chain joins TRBV6-5 to TRBJ2-5, with 9 positions matching TRBD1. The end of the DNA aligns better with TRBJ2-7, so the J call may be wrong. This clonotype was obtained from a girl aged 5-17 years with multiple sclerosis. Here the CDR3 reads CASRSDRGSNEQYF. The CDR3 DNA reads TGTGCCAGCAGATCGGACAGGGGATCGAACGAGCAGTACTTC.